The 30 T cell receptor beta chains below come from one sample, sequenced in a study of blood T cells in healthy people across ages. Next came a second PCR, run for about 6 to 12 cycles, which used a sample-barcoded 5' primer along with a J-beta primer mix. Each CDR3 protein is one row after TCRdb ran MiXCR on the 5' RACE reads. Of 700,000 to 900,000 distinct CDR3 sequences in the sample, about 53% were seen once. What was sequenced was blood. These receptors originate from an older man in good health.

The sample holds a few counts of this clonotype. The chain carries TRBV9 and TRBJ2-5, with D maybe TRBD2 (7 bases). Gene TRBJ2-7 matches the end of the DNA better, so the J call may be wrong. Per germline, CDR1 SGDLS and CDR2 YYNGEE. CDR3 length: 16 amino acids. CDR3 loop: CASSSTGGGQRYEQYF. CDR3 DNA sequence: TGTGCCAGCAGCTCTACTGGCGGGGGACAAAGGTACGAGCAGTACTTC.

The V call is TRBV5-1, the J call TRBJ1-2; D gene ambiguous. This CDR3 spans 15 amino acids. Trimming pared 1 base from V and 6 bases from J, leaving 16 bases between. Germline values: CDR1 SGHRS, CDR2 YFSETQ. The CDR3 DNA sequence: TGCGCCAGCAGCTTGCTTCGCCGGCCCCAGAATGGCTACACCTTC. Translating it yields CASSLLRRPQNGYTF.

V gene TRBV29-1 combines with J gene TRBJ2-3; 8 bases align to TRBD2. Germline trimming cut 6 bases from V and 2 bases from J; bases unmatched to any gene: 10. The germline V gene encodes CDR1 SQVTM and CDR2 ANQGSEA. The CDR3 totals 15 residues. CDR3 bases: TGCAGCGTGACAAATCTAGCGGGTAACACAGATACGCAGTATTTT. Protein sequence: CSVTNLAGNTDTQYF.

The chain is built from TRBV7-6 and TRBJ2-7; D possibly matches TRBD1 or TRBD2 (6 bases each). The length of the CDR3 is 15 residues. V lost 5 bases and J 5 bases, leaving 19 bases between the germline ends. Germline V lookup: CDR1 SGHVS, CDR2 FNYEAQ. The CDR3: CASSAGVGGEDEQYF. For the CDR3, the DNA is TGTGCCAGCAGCGCCGGTGTGGGGGGCGAGGACGAGCAGTACTTC.

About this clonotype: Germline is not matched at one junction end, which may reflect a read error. The CDR3 DNA reads as TGTGCCAGCAGCGTATCCGGCGGACTAGCGGGAGCCGGGACAGATACGCCGTATTTT. Translating it yields CASSVSGGLAGAGTDTPYF. The chain couples TRBV9 to TRBJ2-3; TRBD2 matches 13 bases. Germline lookup yields CDR1 SGDLS and CDR2 YYNGEE. This CDR3 region has 19 residues. The entire variable domain, with the rest obtained from reference TRBV9 and TRBJ2-3, is as follows: DSGVTQTPKHLITATGQRVTLRCSPRSGDLSVYWYQQSLDQGLQFLIQYYNGEERAKGNILERFSAQQFPDLHSELNLSSLELGDSALYFCASSVSGGLAGAGTDTPYFGPGTRLTVL.

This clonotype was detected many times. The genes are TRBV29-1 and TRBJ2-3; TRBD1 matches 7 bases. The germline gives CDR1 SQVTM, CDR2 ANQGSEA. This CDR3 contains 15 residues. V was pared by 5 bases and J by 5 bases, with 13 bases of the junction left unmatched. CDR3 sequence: CSVLQGGGSGDTQYF. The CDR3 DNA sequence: TGCAGCGTTCTTCAAGGGGGCGGATCAGGAGATACGCAGTATTTT.

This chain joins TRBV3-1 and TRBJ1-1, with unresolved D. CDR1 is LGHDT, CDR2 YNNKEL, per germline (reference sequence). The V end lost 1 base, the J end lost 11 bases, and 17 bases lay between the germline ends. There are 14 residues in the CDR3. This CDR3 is CASSQGRTVYGAFF. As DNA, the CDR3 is TGTGCCAGCAGCCAAGGCAGGACGGTGTATGGGGCTTTCTTT.

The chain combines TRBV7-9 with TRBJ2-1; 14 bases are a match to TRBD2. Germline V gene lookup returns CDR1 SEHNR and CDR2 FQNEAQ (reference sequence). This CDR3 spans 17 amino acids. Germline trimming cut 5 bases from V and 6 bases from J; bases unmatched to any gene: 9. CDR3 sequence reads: CASSTGTSGRVSNEQFF. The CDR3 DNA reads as TGTGCCAGCAGCACCGGGACTAGCGGGAGAGTATCCAATGAGCAGTTCTTC.

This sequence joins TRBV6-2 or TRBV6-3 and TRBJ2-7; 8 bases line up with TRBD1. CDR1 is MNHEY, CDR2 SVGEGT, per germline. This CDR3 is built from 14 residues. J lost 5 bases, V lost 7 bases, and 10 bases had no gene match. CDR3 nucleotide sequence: TGTGCCAGCACTGGTTGGGCAGGGGGCGACGAGCAGTACTTC. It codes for CASTGWAGGDEQYF.

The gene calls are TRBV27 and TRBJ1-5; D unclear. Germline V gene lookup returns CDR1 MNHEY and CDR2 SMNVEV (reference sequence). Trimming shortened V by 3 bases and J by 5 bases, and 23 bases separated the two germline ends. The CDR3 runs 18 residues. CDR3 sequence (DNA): TGTGCCAGCAGTTTCCGATTCGGCGGTGGCCTCGTCGATCAGCCCCAGCATTTT. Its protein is CASSFRFGGGLVDQPQHF.

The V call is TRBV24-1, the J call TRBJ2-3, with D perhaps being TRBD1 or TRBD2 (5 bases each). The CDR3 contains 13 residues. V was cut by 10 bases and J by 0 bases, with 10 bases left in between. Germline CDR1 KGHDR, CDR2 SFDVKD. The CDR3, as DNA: TGTGCCACAGGGGACGGAAGCACAGATACGCAGTATTTT. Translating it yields CATGDGSTDTQYF.

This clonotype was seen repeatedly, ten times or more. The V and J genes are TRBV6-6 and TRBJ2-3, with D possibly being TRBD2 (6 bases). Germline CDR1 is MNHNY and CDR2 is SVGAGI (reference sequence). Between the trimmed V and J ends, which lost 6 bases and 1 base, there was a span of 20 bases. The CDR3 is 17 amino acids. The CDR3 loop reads CASRVTGTPGGTDTQYF. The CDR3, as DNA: TGTGCCAGCAGGGTGACCGGGACTCCCGGAGGCACAGATACGCAGTATTTT.

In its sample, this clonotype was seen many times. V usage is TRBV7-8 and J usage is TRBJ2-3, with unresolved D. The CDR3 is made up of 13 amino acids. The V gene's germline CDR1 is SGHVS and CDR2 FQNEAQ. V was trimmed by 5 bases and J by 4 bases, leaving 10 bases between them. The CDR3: CASSPPSADTQYF. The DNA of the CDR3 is TGTGCCAGCAGCCCTCCCAGCGCAGATACGCAGTATTTT.

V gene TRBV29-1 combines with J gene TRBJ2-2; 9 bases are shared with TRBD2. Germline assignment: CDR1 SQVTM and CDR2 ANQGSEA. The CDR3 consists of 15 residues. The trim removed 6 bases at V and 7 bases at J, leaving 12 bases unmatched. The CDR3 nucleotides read TGCAGCGTCCCTGGACTAGCGCTGATGCGCGGGGAGCTGTTTTTT. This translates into CSVPGLALMRGELFF.

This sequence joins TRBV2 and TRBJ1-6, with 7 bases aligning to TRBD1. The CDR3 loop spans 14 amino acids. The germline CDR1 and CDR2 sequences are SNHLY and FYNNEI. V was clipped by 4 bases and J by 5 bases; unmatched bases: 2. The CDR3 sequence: CASSVDRDNSPLHF. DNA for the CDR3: TGTGCCAGCAGTGTTGACAGGGATAATTCACCCCTCCACTTT.

The CDR3 reads CASSLPSGRDIQYF. The CDR3 DNA sequence: TGTGCCAGCAGTTTACCGAGCGGGAGGGACATTCAGTACTTC. The chain joins TRBV28 to TRBJ2-4; 10 nucleotides match TRBD2. J gave up 8 bases and V 2 bases, and 3 bases lay outside the gene matches. From germline, CDR1 is MDHEN and CDR2 SYDVKM. This CDR3 is built from 14 residues.

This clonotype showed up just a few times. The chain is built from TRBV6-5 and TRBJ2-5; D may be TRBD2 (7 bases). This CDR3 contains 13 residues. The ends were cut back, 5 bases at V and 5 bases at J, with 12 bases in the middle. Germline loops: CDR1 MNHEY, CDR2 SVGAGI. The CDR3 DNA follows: TGTGCCAGCAGTCAGGGGAGGGGGGAGACCCAGTACTTC. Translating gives CASSQGRGETQYF.

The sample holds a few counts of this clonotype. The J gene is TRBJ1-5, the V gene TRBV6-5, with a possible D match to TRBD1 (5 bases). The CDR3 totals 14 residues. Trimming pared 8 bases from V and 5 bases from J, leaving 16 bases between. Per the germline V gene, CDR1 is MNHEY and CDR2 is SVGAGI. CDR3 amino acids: CASSPTGGDQPQHF. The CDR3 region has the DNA TGTGCCAGCTCCCCCACTGGAGGGGATCAGCCCCAGCATTTT.

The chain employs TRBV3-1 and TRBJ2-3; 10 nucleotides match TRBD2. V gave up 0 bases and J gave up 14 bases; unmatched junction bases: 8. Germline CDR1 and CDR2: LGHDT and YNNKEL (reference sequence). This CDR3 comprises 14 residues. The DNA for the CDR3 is TGTGCCAGCAGCCAAGACGCTAGCGGGGGATACGCGTATTTT. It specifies CASSQDASGGYAYF.

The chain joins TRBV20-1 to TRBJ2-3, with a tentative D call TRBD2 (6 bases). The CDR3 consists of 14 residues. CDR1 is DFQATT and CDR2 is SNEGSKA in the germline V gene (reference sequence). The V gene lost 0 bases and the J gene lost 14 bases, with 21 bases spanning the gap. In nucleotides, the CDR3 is TGCAGTGCTAGAGATCGGAGGCTTGCGGGATACGCGTATTTT. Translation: CSARDRRLAGYAYF.

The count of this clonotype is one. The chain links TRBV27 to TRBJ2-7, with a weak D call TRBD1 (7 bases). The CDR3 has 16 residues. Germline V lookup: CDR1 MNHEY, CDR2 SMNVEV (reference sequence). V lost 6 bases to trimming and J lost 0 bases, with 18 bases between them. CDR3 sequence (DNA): TGTGCCAGCAGACGGCAGGGGGTGGGGGGCTCCTACGAGCAGTACTTC. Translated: CASRRQGVGGSYEQYF.

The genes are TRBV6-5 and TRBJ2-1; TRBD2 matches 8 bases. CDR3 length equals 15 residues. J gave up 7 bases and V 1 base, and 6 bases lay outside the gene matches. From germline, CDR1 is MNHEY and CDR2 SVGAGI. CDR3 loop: CASSYLAGGLNEQFF. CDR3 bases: TGTGCCAGCAGTTACTTGGCGGGAGGCTTAAATGAGCAGTTCTTC.

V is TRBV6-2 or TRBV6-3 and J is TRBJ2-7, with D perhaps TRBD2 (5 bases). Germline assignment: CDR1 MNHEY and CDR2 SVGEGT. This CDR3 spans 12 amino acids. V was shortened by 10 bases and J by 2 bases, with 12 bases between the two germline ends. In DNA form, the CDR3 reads TGTGCCATCGCGACTACCCCCTACGAGCAGTACTTC. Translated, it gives CAIATTPYEQYF.

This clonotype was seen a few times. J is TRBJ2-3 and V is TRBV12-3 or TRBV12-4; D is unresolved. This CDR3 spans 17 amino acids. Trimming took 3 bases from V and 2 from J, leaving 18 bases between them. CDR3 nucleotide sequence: TGTGCCAGCAGTTTTTTAGTTTCCGACTCCTCCACAGATACGCAGTATTTT. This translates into CASSFLVSDSSTDTQYF.

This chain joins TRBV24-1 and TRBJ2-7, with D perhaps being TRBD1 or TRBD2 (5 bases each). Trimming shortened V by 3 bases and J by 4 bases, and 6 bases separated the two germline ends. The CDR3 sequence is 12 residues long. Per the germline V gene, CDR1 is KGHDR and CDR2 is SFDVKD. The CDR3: CATSDGGYEQYF. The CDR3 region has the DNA TGTGCCACCAGTGATGGGGGATACGAGCAGTACTTC.

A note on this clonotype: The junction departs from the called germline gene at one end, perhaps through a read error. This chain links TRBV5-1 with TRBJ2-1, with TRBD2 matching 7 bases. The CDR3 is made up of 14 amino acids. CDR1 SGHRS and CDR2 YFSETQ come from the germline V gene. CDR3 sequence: CASTLGLIGNEQFF. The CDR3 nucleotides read TGCGCCAGCACCTTGGGACTAATCGGCAATGAGCAGTTCTTC.

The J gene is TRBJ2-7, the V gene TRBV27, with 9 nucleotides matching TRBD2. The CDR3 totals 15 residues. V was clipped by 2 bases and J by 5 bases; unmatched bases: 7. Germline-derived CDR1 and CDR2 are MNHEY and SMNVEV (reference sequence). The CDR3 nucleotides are TGTGCCAGCAGTTTAACCGGCGGGAGGGCCGACGAGCAGTACTTC. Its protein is CASSLTGGRADEQYF.

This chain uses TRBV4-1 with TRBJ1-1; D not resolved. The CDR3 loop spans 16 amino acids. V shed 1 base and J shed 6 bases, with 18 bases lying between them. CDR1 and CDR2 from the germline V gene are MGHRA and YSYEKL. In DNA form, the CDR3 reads TGCGCCAGCAGCCAAGTTGGTCCGGGGATTGGGGCTGAAGCTTTCTTT. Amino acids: CASSQVGPGIGAEAFF.

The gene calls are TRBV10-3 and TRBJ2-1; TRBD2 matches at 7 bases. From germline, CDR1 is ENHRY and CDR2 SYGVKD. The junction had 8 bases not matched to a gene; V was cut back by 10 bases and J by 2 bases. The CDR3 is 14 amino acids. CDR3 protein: CATRPSGAYNEQFF. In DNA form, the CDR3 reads TGTGCCACCCGACCCAGCGGGGCCTACAATGAGCAGTTCTTC.

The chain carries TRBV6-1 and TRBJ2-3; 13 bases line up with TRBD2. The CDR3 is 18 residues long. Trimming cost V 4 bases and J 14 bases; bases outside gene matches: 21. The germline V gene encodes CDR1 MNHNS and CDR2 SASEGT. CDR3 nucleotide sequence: TGTGCCAGCAGTGGAGGTATGGGACTAGCGGGATGGCGCAGATACGCGTATTTT. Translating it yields CASSGGMGLAGWRRYAYF.